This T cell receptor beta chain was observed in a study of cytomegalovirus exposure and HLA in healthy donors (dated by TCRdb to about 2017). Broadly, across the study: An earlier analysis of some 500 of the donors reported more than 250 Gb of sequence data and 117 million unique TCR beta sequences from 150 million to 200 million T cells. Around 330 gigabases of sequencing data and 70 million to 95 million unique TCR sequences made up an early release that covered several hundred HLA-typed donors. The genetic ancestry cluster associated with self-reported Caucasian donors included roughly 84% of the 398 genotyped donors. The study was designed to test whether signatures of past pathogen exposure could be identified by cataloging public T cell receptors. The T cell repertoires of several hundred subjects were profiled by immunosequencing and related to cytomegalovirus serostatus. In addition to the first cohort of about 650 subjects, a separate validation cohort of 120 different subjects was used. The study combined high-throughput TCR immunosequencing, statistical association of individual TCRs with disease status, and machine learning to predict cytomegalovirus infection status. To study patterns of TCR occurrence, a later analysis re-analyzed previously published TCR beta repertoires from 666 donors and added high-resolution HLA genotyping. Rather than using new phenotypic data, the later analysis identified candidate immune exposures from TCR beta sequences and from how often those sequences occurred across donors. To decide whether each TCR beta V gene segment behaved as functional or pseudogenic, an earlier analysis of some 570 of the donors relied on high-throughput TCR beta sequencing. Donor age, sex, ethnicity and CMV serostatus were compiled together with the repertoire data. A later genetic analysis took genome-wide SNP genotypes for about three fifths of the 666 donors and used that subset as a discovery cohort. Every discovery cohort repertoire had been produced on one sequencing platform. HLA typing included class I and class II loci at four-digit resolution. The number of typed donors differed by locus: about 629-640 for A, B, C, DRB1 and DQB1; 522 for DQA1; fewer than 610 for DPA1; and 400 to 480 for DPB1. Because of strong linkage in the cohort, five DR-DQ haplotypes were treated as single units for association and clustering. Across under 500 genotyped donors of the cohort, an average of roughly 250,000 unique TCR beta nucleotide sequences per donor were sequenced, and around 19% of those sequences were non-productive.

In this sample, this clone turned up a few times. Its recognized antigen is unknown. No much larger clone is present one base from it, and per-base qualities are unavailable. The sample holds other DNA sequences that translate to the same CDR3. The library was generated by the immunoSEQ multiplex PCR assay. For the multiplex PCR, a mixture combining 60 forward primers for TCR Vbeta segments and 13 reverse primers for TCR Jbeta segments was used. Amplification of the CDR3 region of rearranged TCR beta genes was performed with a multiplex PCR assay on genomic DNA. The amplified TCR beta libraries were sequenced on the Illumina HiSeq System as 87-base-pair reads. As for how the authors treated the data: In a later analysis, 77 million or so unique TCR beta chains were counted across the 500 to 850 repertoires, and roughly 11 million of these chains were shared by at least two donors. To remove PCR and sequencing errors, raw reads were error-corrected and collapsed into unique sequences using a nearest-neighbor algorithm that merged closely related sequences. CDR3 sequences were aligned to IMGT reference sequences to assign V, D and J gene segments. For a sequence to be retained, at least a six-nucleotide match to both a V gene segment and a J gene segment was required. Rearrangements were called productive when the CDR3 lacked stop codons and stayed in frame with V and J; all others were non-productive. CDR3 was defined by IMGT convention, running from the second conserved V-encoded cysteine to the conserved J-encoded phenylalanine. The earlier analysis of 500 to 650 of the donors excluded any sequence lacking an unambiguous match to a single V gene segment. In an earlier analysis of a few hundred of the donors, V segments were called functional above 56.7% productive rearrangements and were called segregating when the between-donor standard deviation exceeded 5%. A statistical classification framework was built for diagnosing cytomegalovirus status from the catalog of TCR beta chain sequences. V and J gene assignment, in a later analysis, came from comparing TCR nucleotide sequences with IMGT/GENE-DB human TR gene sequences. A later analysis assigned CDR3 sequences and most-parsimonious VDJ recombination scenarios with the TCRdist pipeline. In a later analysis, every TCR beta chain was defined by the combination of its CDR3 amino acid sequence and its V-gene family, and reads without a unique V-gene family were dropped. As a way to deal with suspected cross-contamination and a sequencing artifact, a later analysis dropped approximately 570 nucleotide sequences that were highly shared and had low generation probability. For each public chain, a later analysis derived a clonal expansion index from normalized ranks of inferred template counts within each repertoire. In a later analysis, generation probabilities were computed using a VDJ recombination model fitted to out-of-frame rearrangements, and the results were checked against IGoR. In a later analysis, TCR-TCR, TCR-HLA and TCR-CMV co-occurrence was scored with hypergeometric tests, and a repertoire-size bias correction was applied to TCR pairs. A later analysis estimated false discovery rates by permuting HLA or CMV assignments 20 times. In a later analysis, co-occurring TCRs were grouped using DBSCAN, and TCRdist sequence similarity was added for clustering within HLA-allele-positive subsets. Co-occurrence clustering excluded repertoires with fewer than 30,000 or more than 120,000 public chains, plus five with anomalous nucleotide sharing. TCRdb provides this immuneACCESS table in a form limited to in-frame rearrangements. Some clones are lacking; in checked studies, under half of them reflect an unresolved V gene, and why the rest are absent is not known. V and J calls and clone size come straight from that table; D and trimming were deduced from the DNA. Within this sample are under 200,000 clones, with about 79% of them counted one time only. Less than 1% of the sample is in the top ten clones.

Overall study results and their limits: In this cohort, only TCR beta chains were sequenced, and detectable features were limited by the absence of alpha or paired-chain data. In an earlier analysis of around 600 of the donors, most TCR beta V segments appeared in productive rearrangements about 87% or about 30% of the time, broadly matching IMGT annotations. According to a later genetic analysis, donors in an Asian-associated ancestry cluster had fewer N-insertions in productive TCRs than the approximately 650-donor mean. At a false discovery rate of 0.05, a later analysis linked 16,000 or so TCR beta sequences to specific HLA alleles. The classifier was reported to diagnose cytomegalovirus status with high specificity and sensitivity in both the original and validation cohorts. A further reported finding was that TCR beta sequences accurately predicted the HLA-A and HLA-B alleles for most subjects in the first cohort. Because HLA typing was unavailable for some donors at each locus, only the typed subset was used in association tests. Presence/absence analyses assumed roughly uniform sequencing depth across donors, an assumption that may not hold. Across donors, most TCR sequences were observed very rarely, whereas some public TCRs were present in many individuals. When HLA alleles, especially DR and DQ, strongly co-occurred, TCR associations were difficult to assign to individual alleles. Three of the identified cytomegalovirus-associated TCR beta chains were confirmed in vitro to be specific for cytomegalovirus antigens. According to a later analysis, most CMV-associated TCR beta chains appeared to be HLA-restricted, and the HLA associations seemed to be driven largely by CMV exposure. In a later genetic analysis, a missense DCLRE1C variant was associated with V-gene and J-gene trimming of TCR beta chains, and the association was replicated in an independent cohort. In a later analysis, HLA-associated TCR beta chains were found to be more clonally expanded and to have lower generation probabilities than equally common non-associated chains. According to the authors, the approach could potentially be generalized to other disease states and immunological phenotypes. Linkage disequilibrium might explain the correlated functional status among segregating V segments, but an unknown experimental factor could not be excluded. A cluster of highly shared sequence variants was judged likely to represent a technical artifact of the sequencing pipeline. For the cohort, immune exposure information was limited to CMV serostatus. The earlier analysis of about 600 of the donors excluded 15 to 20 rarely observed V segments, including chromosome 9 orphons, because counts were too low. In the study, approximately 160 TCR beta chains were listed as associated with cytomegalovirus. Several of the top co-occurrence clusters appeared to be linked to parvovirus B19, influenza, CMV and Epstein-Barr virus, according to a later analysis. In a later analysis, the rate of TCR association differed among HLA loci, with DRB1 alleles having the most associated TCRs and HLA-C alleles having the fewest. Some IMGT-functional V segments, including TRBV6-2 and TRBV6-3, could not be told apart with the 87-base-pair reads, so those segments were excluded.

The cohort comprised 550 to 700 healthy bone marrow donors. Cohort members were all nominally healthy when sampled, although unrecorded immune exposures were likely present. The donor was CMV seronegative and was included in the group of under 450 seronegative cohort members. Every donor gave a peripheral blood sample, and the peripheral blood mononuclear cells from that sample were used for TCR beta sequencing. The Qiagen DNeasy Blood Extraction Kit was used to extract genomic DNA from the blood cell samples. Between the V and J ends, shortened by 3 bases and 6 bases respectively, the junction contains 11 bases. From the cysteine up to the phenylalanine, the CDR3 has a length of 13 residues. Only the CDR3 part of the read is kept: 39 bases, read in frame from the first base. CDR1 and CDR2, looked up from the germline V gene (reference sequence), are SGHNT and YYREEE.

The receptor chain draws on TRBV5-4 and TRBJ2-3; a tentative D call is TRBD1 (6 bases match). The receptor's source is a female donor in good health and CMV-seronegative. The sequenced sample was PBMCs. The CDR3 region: CASSSQGTDTQYF. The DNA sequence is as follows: TGTGCCAGCAGCTCTCAGGGGACGGATACGCAGTATTTT.